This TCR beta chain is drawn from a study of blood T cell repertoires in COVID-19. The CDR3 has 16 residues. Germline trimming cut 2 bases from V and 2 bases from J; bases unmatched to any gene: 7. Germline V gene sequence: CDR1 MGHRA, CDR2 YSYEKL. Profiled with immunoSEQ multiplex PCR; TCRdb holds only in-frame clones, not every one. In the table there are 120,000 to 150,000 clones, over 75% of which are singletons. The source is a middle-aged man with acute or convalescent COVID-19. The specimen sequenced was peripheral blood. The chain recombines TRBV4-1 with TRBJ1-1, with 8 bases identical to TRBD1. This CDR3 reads CASSQIAQGVNTEAFF. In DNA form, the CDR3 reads TGCGCCAGCAGCCAAATTGCACAGGGGGTTAACACTGAAGCTTTCTTT.